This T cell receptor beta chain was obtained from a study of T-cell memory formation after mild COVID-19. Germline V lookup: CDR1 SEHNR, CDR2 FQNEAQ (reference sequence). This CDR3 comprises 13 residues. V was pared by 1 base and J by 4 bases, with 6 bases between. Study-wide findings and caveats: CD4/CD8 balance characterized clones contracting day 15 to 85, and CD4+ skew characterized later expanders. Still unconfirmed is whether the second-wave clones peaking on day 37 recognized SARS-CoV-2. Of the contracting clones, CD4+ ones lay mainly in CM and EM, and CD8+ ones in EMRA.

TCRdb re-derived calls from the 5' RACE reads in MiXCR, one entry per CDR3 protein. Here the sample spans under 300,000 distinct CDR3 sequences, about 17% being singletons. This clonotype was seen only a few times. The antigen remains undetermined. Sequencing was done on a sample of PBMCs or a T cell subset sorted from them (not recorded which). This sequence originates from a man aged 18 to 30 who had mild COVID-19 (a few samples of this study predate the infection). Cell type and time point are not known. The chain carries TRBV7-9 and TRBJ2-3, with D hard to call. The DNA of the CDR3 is TGTGCCAGCAGCTTAGAGGGTCCAGATACGCAGTATTTT. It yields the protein CASSLEGPDTQYF. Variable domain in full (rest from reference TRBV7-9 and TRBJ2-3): DTGVSQNPRHKITKRGQNVTFRCDPISEHNRLYWYRQTLGQGPEFLTYFQNEAQLEKSRLLSDRFSAERPKGSFSTLEIQRTEQGDSAMYLCASSLEGPDTQYFGPGTRLTVL.